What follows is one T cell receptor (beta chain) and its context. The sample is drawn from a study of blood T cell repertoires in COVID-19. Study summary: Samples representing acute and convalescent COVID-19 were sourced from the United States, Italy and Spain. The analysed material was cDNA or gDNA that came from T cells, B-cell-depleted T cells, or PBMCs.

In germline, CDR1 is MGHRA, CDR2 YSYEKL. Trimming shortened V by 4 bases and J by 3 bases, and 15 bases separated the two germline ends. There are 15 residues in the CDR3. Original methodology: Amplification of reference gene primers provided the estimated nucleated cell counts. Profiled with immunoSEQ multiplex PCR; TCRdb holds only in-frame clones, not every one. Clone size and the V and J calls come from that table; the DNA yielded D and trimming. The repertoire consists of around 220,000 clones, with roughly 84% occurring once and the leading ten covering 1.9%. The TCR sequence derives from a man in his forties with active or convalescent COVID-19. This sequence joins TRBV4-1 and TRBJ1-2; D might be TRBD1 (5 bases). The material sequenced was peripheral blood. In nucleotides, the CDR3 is TGCGCCAGCAGCCGGAAACCCCAACAGGACTATGGCTACACCTTC. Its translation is CASSRKPQQDYGYTF.